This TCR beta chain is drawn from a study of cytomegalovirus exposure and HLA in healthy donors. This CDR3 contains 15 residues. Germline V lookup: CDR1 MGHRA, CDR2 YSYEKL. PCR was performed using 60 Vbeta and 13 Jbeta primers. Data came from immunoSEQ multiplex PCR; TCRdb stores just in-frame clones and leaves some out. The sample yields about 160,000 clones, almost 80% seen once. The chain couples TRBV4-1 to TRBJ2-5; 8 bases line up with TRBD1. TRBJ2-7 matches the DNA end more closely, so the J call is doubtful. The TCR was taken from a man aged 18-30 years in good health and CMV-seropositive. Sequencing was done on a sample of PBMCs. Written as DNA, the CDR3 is TGCGCCAGCAGCCAAGATGTACAGGGGGTTTACGAGCAGTACTTC. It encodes CASSQDVQGVYEQYF.